Listed here are 7 T cell receptor beta chains from one sample, sequenced in a study of shared clonotypes between healthy human individuals. Assay used: immunoSEQ multiplex PCR; TCRdb lists only in-frame clones, some missing. Of 550,000 to 600,000 clones in the sample, roughly four fifths are singletons; the top ten hold around 12%. Material: PBMCs. These receptor sequences come from a woman aged 35 to 49 in good health. Some clones in this sample may be carry-over from other donors' samples.

The V and J genes are TRBV27 and TRBJ1-4; 7 nucleotides align to TRBD1. From germline, CDR1 is MNHEY and CDR2 SMNVEV (reference sequence). The CDR3 is 15 amino acids. Losses at the gene ends were 8 bases for V and 2 bases for J; bases not matched to a gene: 8. The CDR3 sequence is CASGRYRGTNEKLFF. The CDR3 DNA follows: TGTGCCAGCGGACGATACAGGGGCACTAATGAAAAACTGTTTTTT.

The chain combines TRBV28 with TRBJ2-7; D uncertain. Between the trimmed V and J ends, which lost 5 bases and 9 bases, there was a span of 14 bases. Germline assignment: CDR1 MDHEN and CDR2 SYDVKM. The CDR3 totals 12 residues. CDR3 sequence (DNA): TGTGCCAGCAGTAACTTAGTAAGCAGGCAGTACTTC. Its translation is CASSNLVSRQYF. The whole variable domain, filled in from reference TRBV28 and TRBJ2-7, reads DVKVTQSSRYLVKRTGEKVFLECVQDMDHENMFWYRQDPGLGLRLIYFSYDVKMKEKGDIPEGYSVSREKKERFSLILESASTNQTSMYLCASSNLVSRQYFGPGTRLTVT.

The chain joins TRBV18 to TRBJ1-1; D unresolved. CDR1 KGHSH and CDR2 LQKENI come from the germline V gene. The CDR3 totals 17 residues. Trimming removed 0 bases at V and 0 bases at J, with 14 bases between. CDR3: CASSPPGRTRMNTEAFF. CDR3 coding DNA: TGTGCCAGCTCACCACCCGGCAGAACCCGAATGAACACTGAAGCTTTCTTT.

The gene calls are TRBV5-1 and TRBJ1-4; D gene ambiguous. The CDR3 extends over 16 amino acids. CDR1 is SGHRS, CDR2 YFSETQ, per germline. Deletions cut 1 base from V and 1 base from J, with 11 bases between. DNA of the CDR3: TGCGCCAGCAGCTTGATGTCGGGCAGAACTAATGAAAAACTGTTTTTT. This gives the protein CASSLMSGRTNEKLFF.

This chain uses TRBV7-9 with TRBJ2-7; 12 bases are a match to TRBD2. The CDR3 has 14 residues. Germline lookup yields CDR1 SEHNR and CDR2 FQNEAQ (reference sequence). V was clipped by 1 base and J by 9 bases; unmatched bases: 4. This CDR3 reads CASSLGGLAGTQYF. CDR3 coding DNA: TGTGCCAGCAGCTTAGGAGGACTAGCGGGAACGCAGTACTTC.

The gene calls are TRBV7-9 and TRBJ1-4; no reliable D call. This CDR3 has 13 residues. The germline V gene has CDR1 SEHNR and CDR2 FQNEAQ (reference sequence). Trimming left V 3 bases short and J 6 bases short, with 8 bases between. CDR3 protein: CASSLEGYEKLFF. CDR3 DNA sequence: TGTGCCAGCAGCTTGGAGGGTTATGAAAAACTGTTTTTT.

The chain carries TRBV11-2 and TRBJ1-3, with D possibly matching TRBD1 (5 bases). Germline V CDR1 and CDR2: SGHAT, FQNNGV. The CDR3 runs 16 residues. V lost 2 bases to trimming and J lost 0 bases, with 11 bases between them. The CDR3 is CASSLRQRSSGNTIYF. The CDR3 nucleotides are TGTGCCAGCAGCTTAAGACAGAGGAGCTCTGGAAACACCATATATTTT.